The present entry profiles one T cell receptor (beta chain) with its context. One end of the junction varies from germline; a read error may be responsible. Germline loops: CDR1 SGHAT, CDR2 FQDESV (reference sequence). This CDR3 contains 12 residues. The data are from a study of shared clonotypes between healthy human individuals. About the research overall: The people who gave samples were a couple of women and a few men aged 18 to 49. CD4 naive and memory got three plates each, CD8 naive two, CD8 memory one.

Source study methods: Filtering differed for immunoSEQ, which gave only junction sequences without quality scores. Clones were read by immunoSEQ multiplex PCR, and TCRdb kept only the in-frame ones, dropping some. V, J and clone size reflect that table, while D and trimming were determined from the DNA. The table records about 690,000 clones, about 90% of them present only once. The sample consisted of memory CD8+ T cells from PBMCs. This sample's subset: CD45RO+ cells pooled with CCR7-negative TemRA cells. The sequence was collected from a man aged 18-30 years in good health. Some clones in this sample may be carry-over from other donors' samples. The rearrangement uses TRBV11-1 and TRBJ2-7, with 8 bases fitting TRBD1. The CDR3 region is CAGSPGGSEQYF. The DNA for the CDR3 is TGTGCCGGCAGCCCAGGGGGCAGCGAGCAGTACTTC.